This is a list of T cell receptor beta chains from one sample in a study of shared clonotypes between healthy human individuals. Assay: immunoSEQ multiplex PCR; the TCRdb copy retains only in-frame clones and omits some. The sample contains over a million clones, roughly 70% of which appear only once. The sequencing sample was made of memory CD4+ T cells sorted from blood. The receptors derive from a young man in good health. The CDR3 runs from the conserved cysteine through the conserved F or W. Some rows mark clone size as missing; the rest say once, few, many or name a class of expanded clone.

CDR3 protein: CASSLARSDSYEQYF
J gene: TRBJ2-7
V gene: TRBV11-2
clone size: few

CDR3 protein: CSASRGAEQYF
J gene: TRBJ2-7
V gene: TRBV20-1
clone size: -

CDR3 protein: CASSVDPTGELFF
J gene: TRBJ2-2
V gene: TRBV9
clone size: -

CDR3 protein: CASSEGQKKNIQYF
J gene: TRBJ2-4
V gene: TRBV6-1
clone size: -

CDR3 protein: CASSLRGGPNYGYTF
J gene: TRBJ1-2
V gene: TRBV6-5
clone size: -

CDR3 protein: CASSPFGQTSYEQYF
J gene: TRBJ2-7
V gene: TRBV7-9
clone size: -

CDR3 protein: CASSDRVGYGYTF
J gene: TRBJ1-2
V gene: TRBV25-1
clone size: few

CDR3 protein: CASSLEGARTEAFF
J gene: TRBJ1-1
V gene: TRBV11-2
clone size: -

CDR3 protein: CASSLDLTTYEQYF
J gene: TRBJ2-7
V gene: TRBV5-1
clone size: -

CDR3 protein: CASGYRTAQSSYNEQFF
J gene: TRBJ2-1
V gene: TRBV12-5
clone size: -

CDR3 protein: CASSLPGTPYGYTF
J gene: TRBJ1-2
V gene: TRBV5-4
clone size: -

CDR3 protein: CASSERATAEAFF
J gene: TRBJ1-1
V gene: TRBV2
clone size: once

CDR3 protein: CSVTEREAFF
J gene: TRBJ1-1
V gene: TRBV29-1
clone size: -

CDR3 protein: CASSSRDSFLAEAFF
J gene: TRBJ1-1
V gene: TRBV7-2
clone size: -

CDR3 protein: CASSPRDSASYEQYF
J gene: TRBJ2-7
V gene: TRBV18
clone size: -

CDR3 protein: CASSEEWGGTYEQYF
J gene: TRBJ2-7
V gene: TRBV2
clone size: -

CDR3 protein: CASSILGDEQYF
J gene: TRBJ2-7
V gene: TRBV5-1
clone size: -

CDR3 protein: CASRYRGLSTDTQYF
J gene: TRBJ2-3
V gene: TRBV6-5
clone size: many

CDR3 protein: CASSPSTALSGNTIYF
J gene: TRBJ1-3
V gene: TRBV5-1
clone size: -

CDR3 protein: CASTPGEGWAQPQHF
J gene: TRBJ1-5
V gene: TRBV28
clone size: -

CDR3 protein: CASSLSGSLDEQYF
J gene: TRBJ2-7
V gene: TRBV28
clone size: few

CDR3 protein: CASSPRTVNSNQPQHF
J gene: TRBJ1-5
V gene: TRBV18
clone size: -

CDR3 protein: CASSLDRQGADEQYF
J gene: TRBJ2-7
V gene: TRBV7-2
clone size: -

CDR3 protein: CAWDDRGHEQYF
J gene: TRBJ2-7
V gene: TRBV30
clone size: few

CDR3 protein: CASISANTGELFF
J gene: TRBJ2-2
V gene: TRBV28
clone size: -

CDR3 protein: CASSPTRLTDTQYF
J gene: TRBJ2-3
V gene: TRBV5-4
clone size: -

CDR3 protein: CASSQDWGKNSPLHF
J gene: TRBJ1-6
V gene: TRBV4-1
clone size: few

CDR3 protein: CASSGTGTVDQPQHF
J gene: TRBJ1-5
V gene: TRBV6-1
clone size: -

CDR3 protein: CASVPGDRVRGQPQHF
J gene: TRBJ1-5
V gene: TRBV12-5
clone size: -

CDR3 protein: CASSMGPFNEQFF
J gene: TRBJ2-1
V gene: TRBV27
clone size: -

CDR3 protein: CASSQDRRQPQHF
J gene: TRBJ1-5
V gene: TRBV4-3
clone size: -

CDR3 protein: CASSKWGASGNTIYF
J gene: TRBJ1-3
V gene: TRBV21-1
clone size: few

CDR3 protein: CASRGSGGGQYF
J gene: TRBJ2-7
V gene: TRBV6-5
clone size: -

CDR3 protein: CAINRQGYGYTF
J gene: TRBJ1-2
V gene: TRBV10-3
clone size: many

CDR3 protein: CSVGELTQNEQYF
J gene: TRBJ2-7
V gene: TRBV29-1
clone size: -

CDR3 protein: CASSEKSRYTF
J gene: TRBJ1-2
V gene: TRBV6-1
clone size: once

CDR3 protein: CASSRTGTGEGTEAFF
J gene: TRBJ1-1
V gene: TRBV18
clone size: few

CDR3 protein: CASSGTVKETQYF
J gene: TRBJ2-5
V gene: TRBV19
clone size: -

CDR3 protein: CASSSDRPPYEQYF
J gene: TRBJ2-7
V gene: TRBV6-5
clone size: few

CDR3 protein: CASSQVQTSGRRYF
J gene: TRBJ2-5
V gene: TRBV14
clone size: -

CDR3 protein: CACLTGSRMNTEAFF
J gene: TRBJ1-1
V gene: TRBV6-6
clone size: -

CDR3 protein: CASTAGLGPYEQYF
J gene: TRBJ2-7
V gene: TRBV6-1
clone size: -

CDR3 protein: CASSQESPTSGNTIYF
J gene: TRBJ1-3
V gene: TRBV4-3
clone size: once

CDR3 protein: CARPKREATEAFF
J gene: TRBJ1-1
V gene: TRBV6-4
clone size: -

CDR3 protein: CASTRTGGTGELFF
J gene: TRBJ2-2
V gene: TRBV6-4
clone size: -

CDR3 protein: CASSRGTDSGNTIYF
J gene: TRBJ1-3
V gene: TRBV28
clone size: -